This TCR beta chain was captured in a study of shared clonotypes between healthy human individuals. CDR1 SNHLY and CDR2 FYNNEI come from the germline V gene. The junction had 0 bases not matched to a gene; V was cut back by 3 bases and J by 7 bases. The CDR3 length is 13 residues. This clone has just a few counts. Sequenced by immunoSEQ multiplex PCR; TCRdb stores in-frame clones only, minus some. This table has 2,100,000 or so clones, more than 90% appearing once. This chain connects TRBV2 to TRBJ1-6; TRBD1 agrees at 7 bases. The source material was naive CD4+ T cells sorted from blood. The subset was: CD45RA+ positively selected. This receptor was identified in a man aged 18 to 35 in good health. The CDR3 region is CASSEDRNSPLHF. CDR3 DNA: TGTGCCAGCAGTGAGGACAGGAATTCACCCCTCCACTTT.